The next 9 T cell receptor beta chains were all read from a single sample in a study of blood T cell repertoires in COVID-19. The assay was immunoSEQ multiplex PCR, and TCRdb's table has in-frame clones only and misses some. The sample lists around 330,000 clones, 85% to 90% occurring once. Material: peripheral blood. These receptors were taken from a woman aged 45 to 65 with active or convalescent COVID-19.

V and J are TRBV5-1 and TRBJ2-7; D is possibly TRBD1 (6 bases). V was pared by 0 bases and J by 5 bases, with 9 bases between. This CDR3 comprises 13 residues. Germline loops: CDR1 SGHRS, CDR2 YFSETQ. CDR3 protein: CASSLETGNEQYF. CDR3 sequence (DNA): TGCGCCAGCAGCTTGGAAACAGGGAACGAGCAGTACTTC.

This chain connects TRBV19 to TRBJ1-5, with 7 bases aligning to TRBD1. Per the germline V gene, CDR1 is LNHDA and CDR2 is SQIVND (reference sequence). The ends lost 3 bases at V and 0 bases at J; junction bases unmatched: 8. This CDR3 is built from 17 residues. The CDR3 reads CASSINPTGFSNQPQHF. CDR3 coding DNA: TGTGCCAGTAGTATTAACCCGACAGGGTTTAGCAATCAGCCCCAGCATTTT.

V is TRBV2 and J is TRBJ1-1; 8 bases match TRBD1. CDR3 length: 13 residues. V shed 5 bases, J shed 7 bases, and the junction held 6 bases outside the gene matches. Germline V gene sequence: CDR1 SNHLY, CDR2 FYNNEI. The CDR3 DNA reads as TGTGCCAGCAGTTCGACAGGGGCCTTTGAAGCTTTCTTT. Protein: CASSSTGAFEAFF.

The V and J genes are TRBV5-1 and TRBJ2-5; weak D call: TRBD2 (6 bases). The CDR3 is made up of 13 amino acids. Trimming cost V 5 bases and J 3 bases, with 11 bases left between them. The germline V gene encodes CDR1 SGHRS and CDR2 YFSETQ. CDR3 region: CASRGGGEETQYF. The CDR3 DNA reads TGCGCCAGCAGGGGTGGCGGGGAAGAGACCCAGTACTTC. Full variable domain (missing parts from reference TRBV5-1 and TRBJ2-5): KAGVTQTPRYLIKTRGQQVTLSCSPISGHRSVSWYQQTPGQGLQFLFEYFSETQRNKGNFPGRFSGRQFSNSRSEMNVSTLELGDSALYLCASRGGGEETQYFGPGTRLLVL.

V usage is TRBV7-2 and J usage is TRBJ1-6; 7 bases are a match to TRBD1. CDR1 is SGHTA and CDR2 is FQGNSA in the germline V gene. This CDR3 contains 13 residues. V lost 5 bases and J lost 7; bases outside the gene matches: 2. CDR3 nucleotide sequence: TGTGCCAGCAGCCGCAGGGGGAATTCACCCCTCCACTTT. It is translated as CASSRRGNSPLHF. Using reference TRBV7-2 and TRBJ1-6 for the parts outside the CDR3, the full variable domain is GAGVSQSPSNKVTEKGKDVELRCDPISGHTALYWYRQSLGQGLEFLIYFQGNSAPDKSGLPSDRFSAERTGGSVSTLTIQRTQQEDSAVYLCASSRRGNSPLHFGNGTRLTVT.

To note about this clone: At one of its ends the junction is not consistent with the germline gene, which may arise from a read error. V usage is TRBV4-2 and J usage is TRBJ2-1; TRBD2 matches at 7 bases. This CDR3 contains 18 residues. CDR1 is LGHNA, CDR2 YNFKEQ, per germline. CDR3 DNA sequence: TGTGCCAGCAGCCAAGAAGGAGGAAGCGGGACCTCCTTCAATGAGCAGTTCTTC. Its translation is CASSQEGGSGTSFNEQFF.

V and J are TRBV6-5 and TRBJ1-1; D is undetermined. Trimming removed 2 bases at V and 0 bases at J, with 10 bases between. The germline V gene encodes CDR1 MNHEY and CDR2 SVGAGI. The CDR3 covers 15 residues. In DNA form, the CDR3 reads TGTGCCAGCAGTTACGAAGAGAGCATGAACACTGAAGCTTTCTTT. It translates to CASSYEESMNTEAFF.

The chain is built from TRBV6-1 and TRBJ1-1; TRBD1 is a possible D gene (5 bases). The length of the CDR3 is 14 residues. V shed 3 bases and J shed 3 bases, with 11 bases lying between them. Germline V gives CDR1 MNHNS, CDR2 SASEGT. This CDR3 is CASSDTGRYTEAFF. In nucleotides, the CDR3 is TGTGCCAGCAGTGATACAGGTCGATACACTGAAGCTTTCTTT.

The chain carries TRBV5-1 and TRBJ1-1; D might be TRBD1 (6 bases). V dropped 0 bases and J dropped 0 bases, with 15 bases sitting between them. Germline V gene lookup returns CDR1 SGHRS and CDR2 YFSETQ. The CDR3 is 17 residues long. CDR3 coding DNA: TGCGCCAGCAGCTTGGGTTTTACAGGGACGATGAACACTGAAGCTTTCTTT. Protein: CASSLGFTGTMNTEAFF.